The next 10 T cell receptor beta chains were all read from a single sample in a study of T-cell reconstitution after alpha-beta-depleted transplantation in children (dated by TCRdb to 2016 to 2017). Read against the paper, the sample's treatment or condition label means: allogeneic hematopoietic cell transplantation with graft depleted of TCRalphabeta T cells and CD19 B cells. Libraries were built with PCR. The run used an Illumina HiSeq 2500. TCR libraries were prepared with molecular barcoding, using unique molecular identifiers to normalize TCRbeta repertoire quantification. TCRdb reprocessed the public reads (quality trimming at Q25 with fastp, clone calling with MiXCR) and kept in-frame beta chains. CDR3 protein sequences are deduplicated, and each keeps its most common genes and DNA. Across this sample there are a few hundred thousand distinct CDR3 sequences, with roughly 27% seen only once. About 35% of the sample lies in the top ten.

Sequencing was performed on PBMCs, taken before TCRalphabeta/CD19-depleted stem cell transplant. The receptors were sampled from a boy in the first two years of life with Wiskott-Aldrich syndrome, due to receive a stem cell transplant.

The chain joins TRBV10-3 to TRBJ2-6, with D maybe TRBD2 (5 bases). V dropped 1 base and J dropped 0 bases, with 10 bases sitting between them. Germline assignment: CDR1 ENHRY and CDR2 SYGVKD. This CDR3 spans 17 amino acids. This CDR3 is CAISELTGYSGANVLTF. Written as DNA, the CDR3 is TGTGCCATCAGTGAGTTGACGGGATACTCTGGGGCCAACGTCCTGACTTTC.

This chain links TRBV21-1 with TRBJ2-7; TRBD1, the table's D call, lacks a check against the DNA. TRBV21-1 is given as a pseudogene. The CDR3 length is 16 residues. As DNA, the CDR3 is TGTGCCAGCAGCGTCGGACAGGGACAGGAGTCCTACGAGCAGTACTTC. Residues: CASSVGQGQESYEQYF.

The chain couples TRBV28 to TRBJ2-7, with D possibly TRBD1 on 6 matching bases. V lost 5 bases to trimming and J lost 6 bases, with 11 bases between them. Germline lookup yields CDR1 MDHEN and CDR2 SYDVKM. This CDR3 has 12 residues. The chain's CDR3 is CASSGTRGEQYF. CDR3 nucleotides: TGTGCCAGCAGTGGGACCAGGGGCGAGCAGTACTTC.

This clonotype was observed a handful of times. V is TRBV5-5 and J is TRBJ2-4; TRBD2 matches at 7 bases. Germline V gene lookup returns CDR1 SGHKS and CDR2 YYEKEE (reference sequence). The length of the CDR3 is 16 residues. V was clipped by 6 bases and J by 2 bases; unmatched bases: 11. The CDR3 nucleotides are TGTGCCAGCAACCCTGGGGCGGGAGCCTCCAAAAACATTCAGTACTTC. Amino acid sequence: CASNPGAGASKNIQYF.

This clonotype has more than one count but fewer than ten. V usage is TRBV12-3 or TRBV12-4 and J usage is TRBJ2-2; TRBD1 matches at 12 bases. V was pared by 6 bases and J by 4 bases, with 3 bases of the junction left unmatched. The CDR3 consists of 15 residues. The CDR3 spells CASRGQGAVTGELFF. The CDR3 region has the DNA TGTGCCAGCAGGGGACAGGGGGCCGTCACCGGGGAGCTGTTTTTT.

In its sample, this clonotype was seen a few times. The V call is TRBV12-3 or TRBV12-4, the J call TRBJ1-1; TRBD1 is a possible D gene (6 bases). The ends were cut back, 6 bases at V and 4 bases at J, with 12 bases in the middle. The CDR3 contains 13 residues. The CDR3 region has the DNA TGTGCCAGCAGGGGGGGGCTAGGCACTGAAGCTTTCTTT. It translates to CASRGGLGTEAFF.

This clonotype came up a few times. The rearrangement links TRBV12-3 or TRBV12-4 to TRBJ2-1; 12 nucleotides match TRBD1. The V gene end was trimmed by 6 bases and the J gene end by 9 bases; junction bases not matched to a gene: 12. CDR3 size: 16 residues. CDR3 sequence (DNA): TGTGCCAGCAGCCGTGCACCGGGACAGGGGGCTCCTGAGCAGTTCTTC. Translation gives CASSRAPGQGAPEQFF.

This sequence joins TRBV5-5 and TRBJ2-5, with D possibly being TRBD1 or TRBD2 (5 bases each). This CDR3 is built from 15 residues. The V gene's germline CDR1 is SGHKS and CDR2 YYEKEE (reference sequence). The V end lost 4 bases, the J end lost 3 bases, and 16 bases lay between the germline ends. As DNA, the CDR3 is TGTGCCAGCAGCGATGGGGACCGCTTAGAAGAGACCCAGTACTTC. Residues: CASSDGDRLEETQYF.

The chain carries TRBV6-5 and TRBJ2-1; D possibly corresponds to TRBD1 (5 bases). From germline, CDR1 is MNHEY and CDR2 SVGAGI. Trimming removed 0 bases at V and 8 bases at J, with 14 bases between. This CDR3 is built from 15 residues. This CDR3 reads CASSYSVSGFHEQFF. The CDR3 DNA is TGTGCCAGCAGTTACTCTGTTTCAGGGTTTCATGAGCAGTTCTTC.

This rearrangement joins TRBV20-1 to TRBJ1-5; the D is unclear. CDR1 and CDR2 (germline): DFQATT, SNEGSKA (reference sequence). The V and J ends lost 3 bases and 7 bases respectively, with 13 bases between them. This CDR3 contains 13 residues. The DNA for the CDR3 is TGCAGTGCTAGGAGTGGCTCTTTGCAGCCCCAGCATTTT. This encodes CSARSGSLQPQHF.